Following are 28 T cell receptor beta chains from one sample sequenced in a study of vaccination effects on CD4 cells after COVID-19. These receptors have no identified antigens. The ViraFEST assay expanded antigen-specific CD4+ T cells with viral peptide pools before sequencing. An approximately 10-day culture period preceded the isolation of CD4+ T cells. PCR showed that the person got SARS-CoV-2 infection at some point between March and December 2020. TCRdb keeps only in-frame clones here, not all; method: immunoSEQ multiplex PCR. Of approximately 24,000 clones in the sample, approximately 79% were seen once. The sample here was CD4+ T cells from PBMCs cultured with SARS-CoV-2 spike peptides, taken before COVID-19 vaccination. The receptors derive from a human donor who had a prior SARS-CoV-2 infection.

CDR3 region: CASQRRRDKANEQFF. CDR3 coding DNA: TGTGCCAGTCAAAGGCGGCGGGACAAAGCTAATGAGCAGTTCTTC. The chain employs TRBV7-2 and TRBJ2-1, with D perhaps being TRBD1 or TRBD2 (6 bases each). The germline V and J ends were trimmed by 9 bases and 7 bases, with 22 bases remaining between them. The length of the CDR3 is 15 residues. In germline, CDR1 is SGHTA, CDR2 FQGNSA.

A few counts support this clone. The chain links TRBV27 to TRBJ1-1; possible D gene TRBD1, 5 bases. The CDR3 covers 17 residues. Looked up from germline, CDR1 is MNHEY and CDR2 is SMNVEV (reference sequence). The germline V and J ends were trimmed by 6 bases and 2 bases, with 22 bases remaining between them. The CDR3 DNA follows: TGTGCCAGCAGCGCCCTCCTCACCGGCGGGGGAAACACTGAAGCTTTCTTT. Amino acid sequence: CASSALLTGGGNTEAFF.

This chain connects TRBV5-1 to TRBJ2-2; 7 bases agree with TRBD2. With 9 bases clipped from V and 3 bases from J, the junction kept 5 bases outside the gene matches. CDR3 length: 13 residues. Germline V CDR1 and CDR2: SGHRS, YFSETQ. CDR3 nucleotide sequence: TGCGCCACTTCTGCGGGGGACACCGGGGAGCTGTTTTTT. Translated, it gives CATSAGDTGELFF. Together with reference TRBV5-1 and TRBJ2-2, the CDR3 gives the full variable domain: KAGVTQTPRYLIKTRGQQVTLSCSPISGHRSVSWYQQTPGQGLQFLFEYFSETQRNKGNFPGRFSGRQFSNSRSEMNVSTLELGDSALYLCATSAGDTGELFFGEGSRLTVL.

The chain recombines TRBV27 with TRBJ1-5; weak D call: TRBD1 (5 bases). CDR1 is MNHEY, CDR2 SMNVEV, per germline (reference sequence). Between the trimmed V and J ends, which lost 5 bases and 0 bases, there was a span of 14 bases. The CDR3 is 16 residues long. CDR3 sequence reads: CASSQRQTHSNQPQHF. The CDR3 bases are TGTGCCAGCAGTCAGAGACAGACGCATAGCAATCAGCCCCAGCATTTT.

The chain's CDR3 is CASSARSGSSSPLHF. The CDR3 DNA reads as TGTGCCAGCAGCGCTCGGTCAGGCTCCTCTTCACCCCTCCACTTT. The chain carries TRBV7-2 and TRBJ1-6; D uncertain. The CDR3 runs 15 residues. Germline lookup yields CDR1 SGHTA and CDR2 FQGNSA. V lost 5 bases to trimming and J lost 9 bases, with 17 bases between them.

This clone was seen more than once but under ten times. The chain uses TRBV7-2 and TRBJ2-3; no clear D. Trimming left V 5 bases short and J 10 bases short, with 10 bases between. The germline V gene encodes CDR1 SGHTA and CDR2 FQGNSA. The CDR3 has 11 amino acids. CDR3 loop: CASSLTGPQYF. CDR3 sequence (DNA): TGTGCCAGCAGCCTCACCGGGCCGCAGTATTTT.

The chain links TRBV2 to TRBJ1-6; D gene unclear. CDR1 is SNHLY, CDR2 FYNNEI, per germline. The CDR3 contains 14 residues. The ends were cut back, 1 base at V and 5 bases at J, with 6 bases in the middle. In DNA, the CDR3 is TGTGCCAGCAGTGAAGTGGCAGATAATTCACCCCTCCACTTT. Protein: CASSEVADNSPLHF.

The chain employs TRBV4-2 and TRBJ2-1; 9 nucleotides match TRBD2. Germline lookup yields CDR1 LGHNA and CDR2 YNFKEQ. This CDR3 comprises 14 residues. V gave up 1 base and J gave up 10 bases; unmatched junction bases: 5. CDR3 protein: CASSQVVAGVEQFF. In DNA, the CDR3 is TGTGCCAGCAGCCAAGTAGTAGCGGGGGTGGAGCAGTTCTTC.

The V gene is TRBV27, the J gene TRBJ2-1; 9 bases align to TRBD1. J gave up 8 bases and V 2 bases, and 7 bases lay outside the gene matches. Germline CDR1 is MNHEY and CDR2 is SMNVEV (reference sequence). This CDR3 comprises 15 residues. CDR3 nucleotide sequence: TGTGCCAGCAGTTTAAGGACAGGGGAGAGGGATGAGCAGTTCTTC. Translation: CASSLRTGERDEQFF.

The V and J genes are TRBV5-1 and TRBJ2-2, with D unresolved. This CDR3 region has 15 residues. Germline CDR1 SGHRS, CDR2 YFSETQ. Trimming pared 0 bases from V and 4 bases from J, leaving 10 bases between. This CDR3 reads CASSLAGWGTGELFF. CDR3 bases: TGCGCCAGCAGCTTGGCCGGCTGGGGCACCGGGGAGCTGTTTTTT.

The chain joins TRBV4-2 to TRBJ1-1; D perhaps matches TRBD1 (5 bases). Deletions cut 4 bases from V and 4 bases from J, with 13 bases between. The CDR3 runs to 14 residues. Germline-derived CDR1 and CDR2 are LGHNA and YNFKEQ. CDR3 loop: CASSPGLRGTEAFF. The DNA for the CDR3 is TGTGCCAGCAGCCCGGGACTACGGGGCACTGAAGCTTTCTTT.

V gene TRBV18 combines with J gene TRBJ1-5; tentative D call: TRBD1 (5 bases). Germline-derived CDR1 and CDR2 are KGHSH and LQKENI. Trimming removed 2 bases from V and 7 bases from J, with 9 bases in between. The CDR3 is 13 amino acids. This CDR3 reads CASSPAGSQPQHF. As DNA, the CDR3 is TGTGCCAGCTCACCAGCAGGGTCCCAGCCCCAGCATTTT.

V and J are TRBV25-1 and TRBJ2-2; D may be TRBD2 (6 bases). Trimming stripped 1 base from V and 2 bases from J, with 11 bases between. CDR3 length: 16 amino acids. Germline V CDR1 and CDR2: MGHDK, SYGVNS. This chain's CDR3 is CASSEFRGTNTGELFF. Here the CDR3 DNA reads TGTGCCAGCAGTGAATTTCGGGGGACCAACACCGGGGAGCTGTTTTTT.

This sequence joins TRBV5-1 and TRBJ2-6; D gene ambiguous. The CDR3 extends over 15 amino acids. Trimming left V 2 bases short and J 0 bases short, with 6 bases between. Germline values: CDR1 SGHRS, CDR2 YFSETQ. CDR3: CASSFTVSGANVLTF. The CDR3 DNA follows: TGCGCCAGCAGCTTTACAGTCTCTGGGGCCAACGTCCTGACTTTC.

V is TRBV27 and J is TRBJ2-7; 8 bases fit TRBD2. This CDR3 is built from 14 residues. The junction had 9 bases not matched to a gene; V was cut back by 6 bases and J by 5 bases. Per the germline V gene, CDR1 is MNHEY and CDR2 is SMNVEV (reference sequence). The CDR3 protein is CASRQKGLADEQYF. Here the CDR3 DNA reads TGTGCCAGCAGGCAAAAAGGACTAGCCGACGAGCAGTACTTC.

The chain carries TRBV7-9 and TRBJ2-3; perhaps TRBD1 as D (6 bases). CDR1 SEHNR and CDR2 FQNEAQ come from the germline V gene (reference sequence). The V end was cut by 1 base, the J end by 3 bases, with 8 bases between. CDR3 length: 14 residues. The CDR3 coding sequence is TGTGCCAGCAGCTTAGGCAGGGGAACAGATACGCAGTATTTT. It encodes CASSLGRGTDTQYF.

The V and J genes are TRBV10-3 and TRBJ2-5; D is undetermined. Germline values: CDR1 ENHRY, CDR2 SYGVKD. V was pared by 6 bases and J by 1 base, with 12 bases between. The CDR3 runs to 14 residues. This CDR3 reads CAISASGSQETQYF. For the CDR3, the DNA is TGTGCCATCAGCGCGTCGGGCAGCCAAGAGACCCAGTACTTC.

The chain has TRBV9 and TRBJ2-5; D not resolved. The CDR3 spans 14 residues. CDR1 and CDR2 (germline): SGDLS, YYNGEE. Trimming removed 1 base from V and 2 bases from J, with 9 bases in between. CDR3 sequence (DNA): TGTGCCAGCAGCGTATTCTGGGGACAAGAGACCCAGTACTTC. Translating it yields CASSVFWGQETQYF. Based on the CDR3 plus reference TRBV9 and TRBJ2-5, the full variable domain is DSGVTQTPKHLITATGQRVTLRCSPRSGDLSVYWYQQSLDQGLQFLIQYYNGEERAKGNILERFSAQQFPDLHSELNLSSLELGDSALYFCASSVFWGQETQYFGPGTRLLVL.

This clone showed up just once. The chain employs TRBV30 and TRBJ1-3; possibly TRBD1 for D (6 bases). The V end lost 5 bases, the J end lost 0 bases, and 8 bases lay between the germline ends. This CDR3 is built from 13 residues. Germline assignment: CDR1 GTSNPN and CDR2 SVGIG (reference sequence). The CDR3 DNA reads as TGTGCCTGGGGGGGGGCCTCTGGAAACACCATATATTTT. It specifies CAWGGASGNTIYF.

The chain employs TRBV30 and TRBJ1-4; no firm D call. In germline, CDR1 is GTSNPN, CDR2 SVGIG (reference sequence). The CDR3 has 17 residues. Trimming removed 0 bases at V and 0 bases at J, with 14 bases between. DNA for the CDR3: TGTGCCTGGAGTGTGTCAGCGATAAGAGCAACTAATGAAAAACTGTTTTTT. This codes for CAWSVSAIRATNEKLFF.

As concerns this clone: An end of the junction differs from the germline gene, which may be a read error. The chain links TRBV7-2 to TRBJ2-4; TRBD1 or TRBD2 may be the D gene (5 bases each). The CDR3 is 12 amino acids. Germline CDR1 and CDR2: SGHTA and FQGNSA. The DNA of the CDR3 is TGTGCCAGCAGCTTAGTAGGCCGGGGACCCAACTTC. Protein sequence: CASSLVGRGPNF.

The V gene is TRBV2, the J gene TRBJ1-4; 7 bases agree with TRBD1. CDR1 SNHLY and CDR2 FYNNEI come from the germline V gene. The CDR3 is made up of 16 amino acids. Losses at the gene ends were 6 bases for V and 0 bases for J; bases not matched to a gene: 7. The CDR3 DNA sequence: TGTGCCAGCAGGAACATGCAGGGGGCAACTAATGAAAAACTGTTTTTT. Protein: CASRNMQGATNEKLFF.

This rearrangement joins TRBV2 to TRBJ2-7; 9 nucleotides align to TRBD1. This CDR3 comprises 15 residues. Trimming removed 2 bases from V and 3 bases from J; junction bases left unmatched: 5. Germline assignment: CDR1 SNHLY and CDR2 FYNNEI. In DNA, the CDR3 is TGTGCCAGCAGTGAACCGGGACAGGGAATCTACGAGCAGTACTTC. Amino acid sequence: CASSEPGQGIYEQYF.

The chain combines TRBV24-1 with TRBJ2-7, with D possibly being TRBD1 (5 bases). The V gene lost 7 bases and the J gene lost 0 bases, with 18 bases spanning the gap. The CDR3 totals 16 residues. Per germline, CDR1 KGHDR and CDR2 SFDVKD. CDR3 nucleotide sequence: TGTGCCACCAGATTAAAGGGGTTAGGTCCCTCCTACGAGCAGTACTTC. This translates into CATRLKGLGPSYEQYF.

V is TRBV7-2 and J is TRBJ2-5, with TRBD2 as a possible D gene (6 bases). V lost 5 bases and J 4 bases, leaving 14 bases between the germline ends. CDR1 is SGHTA and CDR2 is FQGNSA in the germline V gene. There are 14 residues in the CDR3. CDR3 in amino acids: CASSTDYGGETQYF. The CDR3, as DNA: TGTGCCAGCAGCACGGACTATGGAGGAGAGACCCAGTACTTC.

The V gene is TRBV27, the J gene TRBJ2-7; TRBD2 might be the D (7 bases). The germline V gene encodes CDR1 MNHEY and CDR2 SMNVEV (reference sequence). V was trimmed by 5 bases and J by 4 bases, leaving 15 bases between them. This CDR3 has 14 amino acids. CDR3 loop: CASSNPGGTYEQYF. The CDR3 DNA follows: TGTGCCAGCAGTAACCCCGGGGGGACATACGAGCAGTACTTC.

This chain links TRBV20-1 with TRBJ1-5; 8 bases are shared with TRBD1. V gave up 3 bases and J gave up 6 bases; unmatched junction bases: 10. Germline V lookup: CDR1 DFQATT, CDR2 SNEGSKA (reference sequence). The length of the CDR3 is 15 residues. The CDR3 reads CSASVPDRVSQPQHF. In nucleotides, the CDR3 is TGCAGTGCTAGTGTACCGGACAGGGTGTCTCAGCCCCAGCATTTT.

This clone has a handful of counts. The chain couples TRBV9 to TRBJ1-3; D remains unclear. CDR1 is SGDLS and CDR2 is YYNGEE in the germline V gene. This CDR3 has 13 residues. V was trimmed by 1 base and J by 1 base, leaving 3 bases between them. The CDR3 protein is CASSVRSGNTIYF. The CDR3 region has the DNA TGTGCCAGCAGCGTACGTTCTGGAAACACCATATATTTT.